One sample yielded the 29 T cell receptor beta chains listed below, sequenced in a study of cytomegalovirus exposure and HLA in healthy donors. With 60 Vbeta and 13 Jbeta primers, the PCR was carried out. TCRdb's table, derived via immunoSEQ multiplex PCR, lists solely in-frame clones and lacks some. The table has hundreds of thousands of clones, 65% to 85% seen once. Sequenced material: PBMCs. These receptors were obtained from a boy aged 2 to 10 in good health and CMV-seronegative.

The chain couples TRBV18 to TRBJ2-1; TRBD1 agrees at 8 bases. The CDR3 contains 15 residues. Trimming cost V 7 bases and J 8 bases; bases outside gene matches: 13. Germline V lookup: CDR1 KGHSH, CDR2 LQKENI. The CDR3 region is CASFILRDRWDEQFF. Here the CDR3 DNA reads TGTGCCAGCTTCATACTCCGGGACAGGTGGGATGAGCAGTTCTTC.

The V and J genes are TRBV13 and TRBJ2-1; TRBD2 aligns across 13 bases. Germline trimming cut 3 bases from V and 7 bases from J; bases unmatched to any gene: 3. The CDR3 consists of 15 residues. Germline V lookup: CDR1 PRHDT, CDR2 FYEKMQ (reference sequence). CDR3 nucleotide sequence: TGTGCCAGCAGCTTCGGACTAGCGGGAGAGAATGAGCAGTTCTTC. Protein sequence: CASSFGLAGENEQFF.

This chain joins TRBV18 and TRBJ1-5, with 9 bases that match TRBD1. The CDR3 has 16 amino acids. Looked up from germline, CDR1 is KGHSH and CDR2 is LQKENI. The ends lost 6 bases at V and 3 bases at J; junction bases unmatched: 9. CDR3 sequence reads: CASSPGTGRNNQPQHF. In DNA, the CDR3 is TGTGCCAGCTCTCCCGGGACAGGGAGGAACAATCAGCCCCAGCATTTT.

J is TRBJ1-6 and V is TRBV27; TRBD1 matches at 8 bases. Germline values: CDR1 MNHEY, CDR2 SMNVEV (reference sequence). This CDR3 has 15 residues. After removal of 5 bases from V and 8 bases from J, the junction contained 8 bases not matched to a gene. For the CDR3, the DNA is TGTGCCAGCAGTCCATCAGGGGGCCTGTATTCACCCCTCCACTTT. Amino acids: CASSPSGGLYSPLHF.

This chain connects TRBV19 to TRBJ2-7; no definite D call. The germline CDR1 and CDR2 sequences are LNHDA and SQIVND (reference sequence). V was pared by 6 bases and J by 4 bases, with 7 bases between. This CDR3 is 11 amino acids long. DNA for the CDR3: TGTGCCAGTAGCTATGATTACGAGCAGTACTTC. Its translation is CASSYDYEQYF.

This clone is a singleton in its sample. V and J are TRBV30 and TRBJ2-3; weak D call: TRBD1 (5 bases). This CDR3 region has 15 residues. Germline CDR1 reads GTSNPN; CDR2 reads SVGIG (reference sequence). Trimming cost V 2 bases and J 1 base, with 13 bases left between them. CDR3 sequence reads: CAWSINRFGTDTQYF. CDR3 sequence (DNA): TGTGCCTGGAGTATTAACAGGTTCGGCACAGATACGCAGTATTTT.

This clone was counted a few times. V and J are TRBV6-1 and TRBJ2-1; 11 bases are a match to TRBD2. J lost 4 bases, V lost 6 bases, and 2 bases had no gene match. The CDR3 is 14 amino acids. Germline CDR1 is MNHNS and CDR2 is SASEGT. DNA of the CDR3: TGTGCCAGCAGATCTAGCGGGGGGTACAATGAGCAGTTCTTC. It codes for CASRSSGGYNEQFF.

The J gene is TRBJ2-7, the V gene TRBV2, with D perhaps matching TRBD1 (6 bases). Trimming cost V 7 bases and J 6 bases, with 16 bases left between them. The germline CDR1 and CDR2 sequences are SNHLY and FYNNEI. This CDR3 has 13 residues. The CDR3 DNA follows: TGTGCCAGCACCAAGATAACAGGGACCGAGCAGTACTTC. Translating gives CASTKITGTEQYF. Complete variable domain (other parts from reference TRBV2 and TRBJ2-7): EPEVTQTPSHQVTQMGQEVILRCVPISNHLYFYWYRQILGQKVEFLVSFYNNEISEKSEIFDDQFSVERPDGSNFTLKIRSTKLEDSAMYFCASTKITGTEQYFGPGTRLTVT.

The V and J genes are TRBV19 and TRBJ2-1; 7 bases align to TRBD2. Germline CDR1 reads LNHDA; CDR2 reads SQIVND (reference sequence). Trimming cost V 3 bases and J 4 bases; bases outside gene matches: 6. This CDR3 has 15 amino acids. The CDR3 sequence is CASSISGEGYNEQFF. CDR3 bases: TGTGCCAGTAGTATTTCGGGGGAGGGTTACAATGAGCAGTTCTTC.

The chain employs TRBV19 and TRBJ1-2, with D uncertain. Germline values: CDR1 LNHDA, CDR2 SQIVND (reference sequence). This CDR3 region has 13 residues. The germline V and J ends were trimmed by 3 bases and 5 bases, with 10 bases remaining between them. Here the CDR3 DNA reads TGTGCCAGTAGTATCCTCCAGTCTTATGGCTACACCTTC. Encoded protein: CASSILQSYGYTF.

This clone was observed a few times. The chain couples TRBV2 to TRBJ1-2, with 11 bases lining up with TRBD1. This CDR3 is built from 14 residues. Per germline, CDR1 SNHLY and CDR2 FYNNEI. With 6 bases clipped from V and 4 bases from J, the junction kept 4 bases outside the gene matches. CDR3 in DNA: TGTGCCAGCAGAGGACAGGGGGCTCGCTATGGCTACACCTTC. It is translated as CASRGQGARYGYTF.

V is TRBV9 and J is TRBJ2-7; a weak D match, TRBD1 (6 bases). Trimming pared 0 bases from V and 1 base from J, leaving 11 bases between. In germline, CDR1 is SGDLS, CDR2 YYNGEE. CDR3 size: 15 residues. The CDR3 nucleotides read TGTGCCAGCAGCGTAGGGGCCCAGGGGTCCTACGAGCAGTACTTC. Amino acid sequence: CASSVGAQGSYEQYF.

This clone has just a few counts. The chain uses TRBV27 and TRBJ1-4; tentatively, D is TRBD1 (6 bases). Germline assignment: CDR1 MNHEY and CDR2 SMNVEV (reference sequence). Trimming removed 3 bases from V and 4 bases from J, with 9 bases in between. There are 14 residues in the CDR3. CDR3: CASSLTGVNEKLFF. The CDR3 nucleotides are TGTGCCAGCAGTTTGACAGGTGTTAATGAAAAACTGTTTTTT.

This chain connects TRBV30 to TRBJ2-4; 8 nucleotides match TRBD2. The germline CDR1 and CDR2 sequences are GTSNPN and SVGIG (reference sequence). With V trimmed by 2 bases and J by 6 bases, 3 bases remained unmatched. CDR3 length: 13 residues. This CDR3 reads CAWSWAGGNIQYF. The DNA of the CDR3 is TGTGCCTGGAGTTGGGCGGGGGGAAACATTCAGTACTTC.

The CDR3 DNA reads as TGTGCCAGCAGCCTAGGACAGTCCCACGAGCAGTACTTC. Translating it yields CASSLGQSHEQYF. The chain uses TRBV9 and TRBJ2-7, with D perhaps matching TRBD1 (6 bases). V lost 4 bases, J lost 5 bases, and 13 bases lay in between. CDR1 is SGDLS, CDR2 YYNGEE, per germline. CDR3 length: 13 residues. The whole variable domain, remainder taken from reference TRBV9 and TRBJ2-7, is DSGVTQTPKHLITATGQRVTLRCSPRSGDLSVYWYQQSLDQGLQFLIQYYNGEERAKGNILERFSAQQFPDLHSELNLSSLELGDSALYFCASSLGQSHEQYFGPGTRLTVT.

This clone was observed once. The V call is TRBV5-6, the J call TRBJ2-5; TRBD1 aligns across 8 bases. V lost 3 bases to trimming and J lost 5 bases; unmatched junction nucleotides: 12. The germline V gene encodes CDR1 SGHDT and CDR2 YYEEEE. This CDR3 has 16 residues. In nucleotides, the CDR3 is TGTGCCAGCAGCTCGGATCCGCAGGGGGCATGGGAGACCCAGTACTTC. It yields the protein CASSSDPQGAWETQYF.

J is TRBJ2-3 and V is TRBV4-2; 10 bases are shared with TRBD2. CDR1 and CDR2 from the germline V gene are LGHNA and YNFKEQ. CDR3 length: 16 amino acids. J gave up 4 bases and V 3 bases, and 7 bases lay outside the gene matches. The CDR3 loop reads CASSQRKRGGADTQYF. CDR3 in DNA: TGTGCCAGCAGCCAGAGAAAGCGGGGGGGCGCAGATACGCAGTATTTT.

V is TRBV2 and J is TRBJ2-1; TRBD2 matches at 7 bases. Germline CDR1 reads SNHLY; CDR2 reads FYNNEI. After removal of 7 bases from V and 4 bases from J, the junction contained 19 bases not matched to a gene. This CDR3 region has 18 residues. CDR3 bases: TGTGCCAGCAATAGGGCTAGCGGCCCCGAGAGTCCGTACAATGAGCAGTTCTTC. It codes for CASNRASGPESPYNEQFF.

V and J are TRBV14 and TRBJ1-1; D is perhaps TRBD1 (6 bases). CDR1 and CDR2 from the germline V gene are SGHDN and FVKESK. The V end lost 0 bases, the J end lost 3 bases, and 11 bases lay between the germline ends. The CDR3 is 15 amino acids. The CDR3 DNA is TGTGCCAGCAGCCAAGACAGGGGAAGGCACACTGAAGCTTTCTTT. Translated: CASSQDRGRHTEAFF. Looking up the rest from reference TRBV14 and TRBJ1-1 gives the full variable domain: EAGVTQFPSHSVIEKGQTVTLRCDPISGHDNLYWYRRVMGKEIKFLLHFVKESKQDESGMPNNRFLAERTGGTYSTLKVQPAELEDSGVYFCASSQDRGRHTEAFFGQGTRLTVV.

This clone was found once. The rearrangement links TRBV9 to TRBJ2-1, with 10 bases aligning to TRBD1. J was trimmed by 9 bases and V by 0 bases; bases with no gene match: 6. Germline V lookup: CDR1 SGDLS, CDR2 YYNGEE. The CDR3 has 15 amino acids. DNA for the CDR3: TGTGCCAGCAGCGTAGAAGGACAGGGGGACGGTGAGCAGTTCTTC. It specifies CASSVEGQGDGEQFF.

The chain links TRBV29-1 to TRBJ1-1; 9 bases fit TRBD1. The length of the CDR3 is 17 residues. V shed 0 bases and J 0 bases; nucleotides not matched to a gene: 8. Looked up from germline, CDR1 is SQVTM and CDR2 is ANQGSEA. The DNA of the CDR3 is TGCAGCGTTGAAGATGTGGTGACAGGGGGTATGAACACTGAAGCTTTCTTT. Translation: CSVEDVVTGGMNTEAFF.

The chain is built from TRBV5-1 and TRBJ2-3; 10 bases map to TRBD1. Germline CDR1 SGHRS, CDR2 YFSETQ. CDR3 size: 15 residues. V shed 0 bases and J 5 bases; nucleotides not matched to a gene: 3. DNA for the CDR3: TGCGCCAGCAGCTTGGAAGGGACAGGGGTAGATACGCAGTATTTT. Protein sequence: CASSLEGTGVDTQYF.

There are a few counts of this clone. J is TRBJ1-1 and V is TRBV6-1; 7 bases line up with TRBD1. The CDR3 runs 14 residues. Germline trimming cut 6 bases from V and 0 bases from J; bases unmatched to any gene: 4. The germline V gene encodes CDR1 MNHNS and CDR2 SASEGT. The CDR3 spells CASSDRDMNTEAFF. Written as DNA, the CDR3 is TGTGCCAGCAGCGACAGGGATATGAACACTGAAGCTTTCTTT.

A note on this clone: This sample also contains other DNA sequences that code for the same CDR3. This sequence joins TRBV30 and TRBJ2-1, with D maybe TRBD2 (6 bases). There are 14 residues in the CDR3. CDR1 is GTSNPN, CDR2 SVGIG, per germline (reference sequence). Trimming took 4 bases from V and 7 from J, leaving 17 bases between them. The CDR3 here is CAWNGGGRSNEQFF. CDR3 bases: TGTGCCTGGAACGGTGGAGGGCGGAGTAATGAGCAGTTCTTC.

The V gene is TRBV19, the J gene TRBJ2-1, with 12 bases lining up with TRBD2. Germline V gene data show CDR1 as LNHDA and CDR2 as SQIVND (reference sequence). This CDR3 is 18 amino acids long. The J segment lost 2 bases and the V segment lost 1 base, leaving 6 bases of the junction unmatched. CDR3 coding DNA: TGTGCCAGTAGTATAGCGCTAGCGGGAGGGTCCCCCTACAATGAGCAGTTCTTC. The encoded protein is CASSIALAGGSPYNEQFF. Drawing the rest from reference TRBV19 and TRBJ2-1, the complete variable domain is DGGITQSPKYLFRKEGQNVTLSCEQNLNHDAMYWYRQDPGQGLRLIYYSQIVNDFQKGDIAEGYSVSREKKESFPLTVTSAQKNPTAFYLCASSIALAGGSPYNEQFFGPGTRLTVL.

This clone was seen a single time. The chain recombines TRBV27 with TRBJ2-7, with TRBD2 as a possible D gene (6 bases). CDR3 length equals 12 residues. Between the trimmed V and J ends, which lost 6 bases and 7 bases, there was a span of 13 bases. Germline values: CDR1 MNHEY, CDR2 SMNVEV (reference sequence). The CDR3 is CASRTSGGEQYF. The CDR3 DNA reads as TGTGCCAGCAGAACTTCCGGGGGTGAGCAGTACTTC.

V usage is TRBV6-1 and J usage is TRBJ1-5; D gene uncertain. The CDR3 spans 12 residues. CDR1 and CDR2 from the germline V gene are MNHNS and SASEGT. Trimming took off 6 bases at V and 10 bases at J, with 13 bases between the two ends. CDR3 residues: CASRRGPGPQHF. The CDR3, as DNA: TGTGCCAGCAGACGAGGCCCTGGACCCCAGCATTTT.

This CDR3 reads CASSQVQGGSNQPQHF. The CDR3 DNA is TGCGCCAGCAGCCAAGTCCAGGGGGGTAGCAATCAGCCCCAGCATTTT. The chain combines TRBV4-1 with TRBJ1-5; 7 bases are shared with TRBD1. The CDR3 contains 16 residues. Unmatched junction bases numbered 3, after V lost 1 base and J lost 0 bases. CDR1 MGHRA and CDR2 YSYEKL come from the germline V gene.

The genes are TRBV6-1 and TRBJ1-1, with a weak D call TRBD1 (5 bases). CDR1 is MNHNS and CDR2 is SASEGT in the germline V gene. This CDR3 is built from 14 residues. Deletions cut 3 bases from V and 1 base from J, with 9 bases between. This CDR3 reads CASSEGGANTEAFF. The DNA of the CDR3 is TGTGCCAGCAGTGAGGGAGGGGCGAACACTGAAGCTTTCTTT.